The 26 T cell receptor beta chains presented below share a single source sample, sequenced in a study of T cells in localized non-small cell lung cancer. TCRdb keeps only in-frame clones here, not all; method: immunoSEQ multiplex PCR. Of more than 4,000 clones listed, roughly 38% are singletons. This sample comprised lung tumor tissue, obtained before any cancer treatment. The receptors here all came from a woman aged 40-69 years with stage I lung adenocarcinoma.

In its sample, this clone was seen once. CDR3 amino acids: CASSIGGLGNEQFF. Here the CDR3 DNA reads TGTGCCAGTAGTATAGGCGGACTCGGCAATGAGCAGTTCTTC. The V call is TRBV19, the J call TRBJ2-1; a possible D gene is TRBD2 (5 bases). CDR3 length: 14 amino acids. Trimming removed 1 base from V and 6 bases from J, with 10 bases in between. Germline-derived CDR1 and CDR2 are LNHDA and SQIVND (reference sequence). Based on the CDR3 plus reference TRBV19 and TRBJ2-1, the full variable domain is DGGITQSPKYLFRKEGQNVTLSCEQNLNHDAMYWYRQDPGQGLRLIYYSQIVNDFQKGDIAEGYSVSREKKESFPLTVTSAQKNPTAFYLCASSIGGLGNEQFFGPGTRLTVL.

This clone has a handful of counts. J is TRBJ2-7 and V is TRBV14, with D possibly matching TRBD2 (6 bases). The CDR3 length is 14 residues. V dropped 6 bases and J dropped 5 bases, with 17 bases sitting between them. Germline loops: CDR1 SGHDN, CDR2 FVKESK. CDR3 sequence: CASRGWGLEHEQYF. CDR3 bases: TGTGCCAGCAGGGGATGGGGACTCGAACACGAGCAGTACTTC.

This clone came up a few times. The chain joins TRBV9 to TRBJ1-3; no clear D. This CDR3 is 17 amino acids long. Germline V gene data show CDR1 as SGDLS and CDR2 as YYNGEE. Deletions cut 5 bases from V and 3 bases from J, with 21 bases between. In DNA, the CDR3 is TGTGCCAGCAGTTTGGGCAGCCTGGCGGTCAGTGGAAACACCATATATTTT. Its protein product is CASSLGSLAVSGNTIYF. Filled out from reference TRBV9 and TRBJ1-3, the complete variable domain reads DSGVTQTPKHLITATGQRVTLRCSPRSGDLSVYWYQQSLDQGLQFLIQYYNGEERAKGNILERFSAQQFPDLHSELNLSSLELGDSALYFCASSLGSLAVSGNTIYFGEGSWLTVV.

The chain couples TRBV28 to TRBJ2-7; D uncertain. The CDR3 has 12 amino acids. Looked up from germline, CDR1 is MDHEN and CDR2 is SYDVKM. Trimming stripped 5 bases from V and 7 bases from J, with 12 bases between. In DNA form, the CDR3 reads TGTGCCAGCAGTAGTAGCATGAGGGAGCAGTACTTC. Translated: CASSSSMREQYF.

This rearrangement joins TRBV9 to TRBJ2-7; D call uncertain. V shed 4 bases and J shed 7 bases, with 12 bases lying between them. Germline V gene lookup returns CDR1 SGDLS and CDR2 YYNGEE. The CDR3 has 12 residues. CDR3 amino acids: CASSPALGEQYF. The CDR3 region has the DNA TGTGCCAGCAGCCCCGCCCTTGGGGAGCAGTACTTC.

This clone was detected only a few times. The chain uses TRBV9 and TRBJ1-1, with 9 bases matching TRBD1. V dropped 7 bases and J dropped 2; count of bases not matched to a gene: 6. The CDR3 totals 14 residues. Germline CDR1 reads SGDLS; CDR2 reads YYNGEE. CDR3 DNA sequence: TGTGCCAGCTACCGGACAGGGGAAAACACTGAAGCTTTCTTT. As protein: CASYRTGENTEAFF.

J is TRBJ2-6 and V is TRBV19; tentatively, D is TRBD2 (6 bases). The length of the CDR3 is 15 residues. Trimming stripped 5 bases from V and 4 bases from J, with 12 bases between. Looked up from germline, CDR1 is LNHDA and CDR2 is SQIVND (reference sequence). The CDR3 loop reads CASSFGSAGANVLTF. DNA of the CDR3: TGTGCCAGTAGTTTCGGGAGCGCGGGGGCCAACGTCCTGACTTTC.

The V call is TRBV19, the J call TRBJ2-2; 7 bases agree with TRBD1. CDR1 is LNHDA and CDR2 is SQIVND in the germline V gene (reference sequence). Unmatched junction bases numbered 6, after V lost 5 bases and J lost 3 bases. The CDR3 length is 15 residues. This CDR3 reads CASSQGEMDTGELFF. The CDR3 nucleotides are TGTGCCAGTAGTCAGGGGGAAATGGACACCGGGGAGCTGTTTTTT.

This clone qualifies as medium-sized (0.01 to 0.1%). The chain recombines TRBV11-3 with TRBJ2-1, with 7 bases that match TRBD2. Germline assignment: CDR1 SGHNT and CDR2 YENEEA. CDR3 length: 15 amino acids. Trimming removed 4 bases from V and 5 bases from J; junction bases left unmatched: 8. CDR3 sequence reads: CASSSTGGGHNEQFF. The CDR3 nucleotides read TGTGCCAGCAGCTCGACTGGGGGAGGGCACAATGAGCAGTTCTTC.

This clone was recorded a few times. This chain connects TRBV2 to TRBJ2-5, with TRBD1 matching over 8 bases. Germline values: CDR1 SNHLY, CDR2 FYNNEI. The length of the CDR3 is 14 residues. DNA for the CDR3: TGTGAAAATCCTGACAGGGGTGGGGAAGAGACCCAGTACTTC. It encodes CENPDRGGEETQYF.

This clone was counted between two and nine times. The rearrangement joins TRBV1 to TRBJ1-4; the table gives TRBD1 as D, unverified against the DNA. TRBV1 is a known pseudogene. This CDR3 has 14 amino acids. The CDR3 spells CASSRPDRNEKLFF. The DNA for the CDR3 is TGCGCCAGCAGCCGCCCTGACAGAAATGAAAAACTGTTTTTT.

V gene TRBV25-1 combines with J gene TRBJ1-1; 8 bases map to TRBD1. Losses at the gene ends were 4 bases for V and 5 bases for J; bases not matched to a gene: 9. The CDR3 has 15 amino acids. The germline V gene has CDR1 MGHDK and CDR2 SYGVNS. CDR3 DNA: TGTGCCAGCAGTGTCGGGCAGGGGGCGCGTACTGAAGCTTTCTTT. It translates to CASSVGQGARTEAFF.

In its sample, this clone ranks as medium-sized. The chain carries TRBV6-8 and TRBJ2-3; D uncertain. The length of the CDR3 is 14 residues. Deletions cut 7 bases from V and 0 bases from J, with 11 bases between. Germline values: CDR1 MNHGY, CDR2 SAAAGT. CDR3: CASKADDSTDTQYF. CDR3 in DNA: TGTGCCAGCAAGGCGGACGATAGCACAGATACGCAGTATTTT.

The CDR3 coding sequence is TGTGCCAGCAGTTTGACGGTTTCTGGGAACACTGAAGCTTTCTTT. This gives the protein CASSLTVSGNTEAFF. The V gene is TRBV28, the J gene TRBJ1-1; no reliable D call. This CDR3 contains 15 residues. Per the germline V gene, CDR1 is MDHEN and CDR2 is SYDVKM. The ends were cut back, 3 bases at V and 1 base at J, with 12 bases in the middle.

CDR3 bases: TGTGCCAGCAGCCGGACAGCAGCGGGAGCTTTCTTT. It specifies CASSRTAAGAFF. The J gene is TRBJ1-1, the V gene TRBV14, with a possible D match to TRBD1 (6 bases). V was clipped by 4 bases and J by 10 bases, with 13 bases between them. This CDR3 is built from 12 residues. CDR1 is SGHDN and CDR2 is FVKESK in the germline V gene.

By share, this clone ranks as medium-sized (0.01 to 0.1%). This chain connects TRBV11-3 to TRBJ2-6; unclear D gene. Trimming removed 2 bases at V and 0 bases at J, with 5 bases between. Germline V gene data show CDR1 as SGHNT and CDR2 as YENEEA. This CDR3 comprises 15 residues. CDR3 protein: CASSLYSSGANVLTF. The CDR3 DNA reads TGTGCCAGCAGCTTATACAGCTCTGGGGCCAACGTCCTGACTTTC.

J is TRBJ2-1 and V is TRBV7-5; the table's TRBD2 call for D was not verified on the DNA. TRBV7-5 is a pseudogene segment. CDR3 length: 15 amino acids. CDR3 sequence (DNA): TGTGCCAGCAGCTACGCAGATGGGGGGGGCAATGAGCAGTTCTTC. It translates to CASSYADGGGNEQFF.

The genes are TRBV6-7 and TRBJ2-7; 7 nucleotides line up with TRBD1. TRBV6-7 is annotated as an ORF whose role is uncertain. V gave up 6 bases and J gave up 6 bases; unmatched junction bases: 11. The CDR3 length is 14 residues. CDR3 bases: TGTGCCAGCAGGAGACAGGGCCTCCGGGGCGAGCAGTACTTC. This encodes CASRRQGLRGEQYF.

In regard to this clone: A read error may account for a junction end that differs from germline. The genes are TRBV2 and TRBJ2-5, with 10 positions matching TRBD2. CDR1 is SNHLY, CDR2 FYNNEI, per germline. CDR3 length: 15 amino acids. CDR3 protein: CASRKTSGFQETQYF. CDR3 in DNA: TGTGCCAGCAGGAAGACTAGCGGGTTCCAAGAGACTCAGTACTTC.

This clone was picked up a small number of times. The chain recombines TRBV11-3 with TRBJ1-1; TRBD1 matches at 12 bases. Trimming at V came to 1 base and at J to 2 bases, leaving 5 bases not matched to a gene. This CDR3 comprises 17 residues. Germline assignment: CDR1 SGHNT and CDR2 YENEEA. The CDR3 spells CASSLGDRGLQNTEAFF. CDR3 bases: TGTGCCAGCAGCTTAGGGGACAGGGGGCTCCAAAACACTGAAGCTTTCTTT.

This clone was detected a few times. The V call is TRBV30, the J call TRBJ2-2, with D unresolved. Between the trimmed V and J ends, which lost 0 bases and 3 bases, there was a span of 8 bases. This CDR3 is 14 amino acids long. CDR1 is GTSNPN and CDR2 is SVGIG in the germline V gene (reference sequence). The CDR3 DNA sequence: TGTGCCTGGAGTGTAGTGCAGGACACCGGGGAGCTGTTTTTT. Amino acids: CAWSVVQDTGELFF.

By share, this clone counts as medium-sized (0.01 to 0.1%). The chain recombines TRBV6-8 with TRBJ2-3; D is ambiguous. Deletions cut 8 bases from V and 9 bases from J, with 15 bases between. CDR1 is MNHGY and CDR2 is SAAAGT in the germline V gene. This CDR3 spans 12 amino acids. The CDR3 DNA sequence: TGTGCCAGCCCTTCGACGGTTGGGACGCAGTATTTT. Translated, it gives CASPSTVGTQYF.

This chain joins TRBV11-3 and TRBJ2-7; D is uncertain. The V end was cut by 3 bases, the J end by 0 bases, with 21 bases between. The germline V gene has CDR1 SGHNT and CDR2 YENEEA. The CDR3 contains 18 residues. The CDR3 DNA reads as TGTGCCAGCAGCTTCCCCGGTATTGACGGTTCGAGCTCCTACGAGCAGTACTTC. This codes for CASSFPGIDGSSSYEQYF.

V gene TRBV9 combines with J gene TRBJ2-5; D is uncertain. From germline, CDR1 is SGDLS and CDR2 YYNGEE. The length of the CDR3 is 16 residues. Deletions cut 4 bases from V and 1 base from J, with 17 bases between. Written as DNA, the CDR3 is TGTGCCAGCAGCCTCGGGCAGGCTACTGCCCAAGAGACCCAGTACTTC. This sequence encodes CASSLGQATAQETQYF.

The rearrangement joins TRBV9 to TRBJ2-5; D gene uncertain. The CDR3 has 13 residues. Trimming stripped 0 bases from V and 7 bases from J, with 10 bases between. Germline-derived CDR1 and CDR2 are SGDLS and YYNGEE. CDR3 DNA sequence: TGTGCCAGCAGCGTAGGGCAGTTGGCGACCCAGTACTTC. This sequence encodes CASSVGQLATQYF.

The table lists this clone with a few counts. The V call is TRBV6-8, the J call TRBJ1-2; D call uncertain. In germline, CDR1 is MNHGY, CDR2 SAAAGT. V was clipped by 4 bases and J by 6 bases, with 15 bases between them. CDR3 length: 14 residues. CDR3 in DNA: TGTGCCAGCAGTTCCCTGGGGAAGGAGGATGGCTACACCTTC. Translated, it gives CASSSLGKEDGYTF.